A single sample gave rise to the 15 T cell receptor beta chains below, sequenced in a study of blood T cell repertoires in COVID-19. Here immunoSEQ multiplex PCR was the method, and the copy in TCRdb shows in-frame clones only, minus some. Here the sample spans some 160,000 clones, 76% being singletons. The sequencing input was peripheral blood. The receptors shown here come from a man aged 55 to 70 with acute or convalescent COVID-19.

This rearrangement joins TRBV7-8 to TRBJ1-2; the match to TRBD1 covers 9 bases. Germline CDR1 SGHVS, CDR2 FQNEAQ. V was pared by 5 bases and J by 5 bases, with 9 bases of the junction left unmatched. The CDR3 consists of 15 residues. The CDR3 protein is CASSAPGQGVYGYTF. As DNA, the CDR3 is TGTGCCAGCAGCGCCCCGGGACAGGGTGTGTATGGCTACACCTTC.

This chain joins TRBV28 and TRBJ2-2; 9 positions agree with TRBD2. Germline V gene lookup returns CDR1 MDHEN and CDR2 SYDVKM. Trimming took 6 bases from V and 5 from J; bases not matched to a gene: 10. The CDR3 runs 16 residues. CDR3 protein: CASRPTSGAGTGELFF. Here the CDR3 DNA reads TGTGCCAGCAGGCCGACTAGCGGAGCGGGAACCGGGGAGCTGTTTTTT.

This clone has more than one count but fewer than ten. The J gene is TRBJ1-3, the V gene TRBV15; a possible D gene is TRBD1 (5 bases). V was trimmed by 0 bases and J by 3 bases, leaving 12 bases between them. CDR1 is LNHNV, CDR2 YYDKDF, per germline (reference sequence). The length of the CDR3 is 16 residues. DNA for the CDR3: TGTGCCACCAGCAGAGAGAAGACAGTCTTTGGAAACACCATATATTTT. It is translated as CATSREKTVFGNTIYF. Drawing the rest from reference TRBV15 and TRBJ1-3, the complete variable domain is DAMVIQNPRYQVTQFGKPVTLSCSQTLNHNVMYWYQQKSSQAPKLLFHYYDKDFNNEADTPDNFQSRRPNTSFCFLDIRSPGLGDTAMYLCATSREKTVFGNTIYFGEGSWLTVV.

This clone has only a few counts. V and J are TRBV5-8 and TRBJ1-6; 10 bases are shared with TRBD1. CDR1 is SGHTS and CDR2 is YDEGEE in the germline V gene. The length of the CDR3 is 14 residues. Unmatched junction bases numbered 6, after V lost 4 bases and J lost 11 bases. CDR3 in amino acids: CASSPGQGGTPLHF. CDR3 sequence (DNA): TGTGCCAGCAGCCCAGGACAGGGGGGGACACCCCTCCACTTT.

This chain connects TRBV5-6 to TRBJ2-7; 12 bases are a match to TRBD2. With V trimmed by 2 bases and J by 4 bases, 4 bases remained unmatched. The CDR3 is 15 residues long. Germline V gene sequence: CDR1 SGHDT, CDR2 YYEEEE. DNA of the CDR3: TGTGCCAGCAGCTTACGACTAGCGGGAGAGTACGAGCAGTACTTC. The encoded protein is CASSLRLAGEYEQYF.

The chain links TRBV12-5 to TRBJ1-3; no clear D. Germline V gene sequence: CDR1 LGHNT, CDR2 FRNRAP. The V end lost 2 bases, the J end lost 3 bases, and 14 bases lay between the germline ends. The CDR3 covers 16 residues. The CDR3 protein is CASGLFYGDFGNTIYF. DNA of the CDR3: TGTGCTAGTGGTTTGTTTTACGGGGATTTTGGAAACACCATATATTTT.

This clone was counted between two and nine times. The CDR3 loop reads CACRLTWGYTF. The CDR3, as DNA: TGTGCCTGTCGACTGACGTGGGGCTACACCTTC. V gene TRBV30 combines with J gene TRBJ1-2; no clear D gene. CDR1 and CDR2 (germline): GTSNPN, SVGIG (reference sequence). The V and J ends lost 6 bases and 8 bases respectively, with 13 bases between them. This CDR3 region has 11 residues.

The chain carries TRBV3-1 (or the pseudogene TRBV3-2) and TRBJ2-7, with 12 bases lining up with TRBD2. Germline loops: CDR1 LGHDT, CDR2 YNNKEL (reference sequence). CDR3 length: 15 amino acids. J lost 4 bases, V lost 4 bases, and 5 bases had no gene match. The CDR3 region has the DNA TGTGCCAGCAGCCGACTAGCGGGAGAAGTGTACGAGCAGTACTTC. It yields the protein CASSRLAGEVYEQYF.

This rearrangement joins TRBV6-6 to TRBJ2-1; the D gene is possibly TRBD1 (6 bases). V was shortened by 5 bases and J by 0 bases, with 17 bases between the two germline ends. Germline V gene lookup returns CDR1 MNHNY and CDR2 SVGAGI (reference sequence). The CDR3 totals 17 residues. The CDR3 DNA is TGTGCCAGCAGTCTCGGGACATACATTAGCTCCTACAATGAGCAGTTCTTC. Protein product: CASSLGTYISSYNEQFF.

As DNA, the CDR3 is TGTGCCTGGAGTGCCCTTATGAGGCAGGGGGCCTACGAGCAGTACTTC. This sequence encodes CAWSALMRQGAYEQYF. The gene calls are TRBV30 and TRBJ2-7; 7 positions match TRBD1. The CDR3 runs to 16 residues. Germline loops: CDR1 GTSNPN, CDR2 SVGIG (reference sequence). Trimming removed 1 base from V and 2 bases from J; junction bases left unmatched: 11.

In this sample, this clone turned up a few times. V and J are TRBV7-9 and TRBJ2-3, with D uncertain. CDR1 is SEHNR, CDR2 FQNEAQ, per germline (reference sequence). This CDR3 region has 12 residues. Trimming shortened V by 5 bases and J by 1 base, and 4 bases separated the two germline ends. This CDR3 is CASSSGTDTQYF. The CDR3 DNA follows: TGTGCCAGCAGCAGCGGCACAGATACGCAGTATTTT.

This clone turned up a few times. The CDR3 bases are TGTGCCAGTACCTCCCGAGCGGAAAACACCATATATTTT. Translation: CASTSRAENTIYF. The chain combines TRBV19 with TRBJ1-3, with D uncertain. V was cut by 7 bases and J by 6 bases, with 13 bases left in between. From germline, CDR1 is LNHDA and CDR2 SQIVND (reference sequence). This CDR3 region has 13 residues.

This sequence joins TRBV19 and TRBJ1-5; 11 bases line up with TRBD1. The germline V gene has CDR1 LNHDA and CDR2 SQIVND (reference sequence). V shed 5 bases and J 10 bases; nucleotides not matched to a gene: 13. This CDR3 region has 16 residues. In DNA form, the CDR3 reads TGTGCCAGTAGTCCGATCTCCGGGACAGGGGGTTATCCCCAGCATTTT. It encodes CASSPISGTGGYPQHF. Drawing the rest from reference TRBV19 and TRBJ1-5, the complete variable domain is DGGITQSPKYLFRKEGQNVTLSCEQNLNHDAMYWYRQDPGQGLRLIYYSQIVNDFQKGDIAEGYSVSREKKESFPLTVTSAQKNPTAFYLCASSPISGTGGYPQHFGDGTRLSIL.

The chain uses TRBV9 and TRBJ2-2; 10 bases match TRBD1. This CDR3 contains 16 residues. The junction had 10 bases not matched to a gene; V was cut back by 4 bases and J by 7 bases. The germline gives CDR1 SGDLS, CDR2 YYNGEE. The CDR3 loop is CASSQLRDRGFGELFF. DNA of the CDR3: TGTGCCAGCAGCCAGCTCCGGGACAGGGGCTTCGGGGAGCTGTTTTTT.

In DNA form, the CDR3 reads TGTGCCAGCAGCCAAGATAGAGACAACACAGATACGCAGTATTTT. This encodes CASSQDRDNTDTQYF. The J gene is TRBJ2-3, the V gene TRBV14; no definite D call. The CDR3 covers 15 residues. Germline CDR1 and CDR2: SGHDN and FVKESK. V was cut by 0 bases and J by 2 bases, with 9 bases left in between.